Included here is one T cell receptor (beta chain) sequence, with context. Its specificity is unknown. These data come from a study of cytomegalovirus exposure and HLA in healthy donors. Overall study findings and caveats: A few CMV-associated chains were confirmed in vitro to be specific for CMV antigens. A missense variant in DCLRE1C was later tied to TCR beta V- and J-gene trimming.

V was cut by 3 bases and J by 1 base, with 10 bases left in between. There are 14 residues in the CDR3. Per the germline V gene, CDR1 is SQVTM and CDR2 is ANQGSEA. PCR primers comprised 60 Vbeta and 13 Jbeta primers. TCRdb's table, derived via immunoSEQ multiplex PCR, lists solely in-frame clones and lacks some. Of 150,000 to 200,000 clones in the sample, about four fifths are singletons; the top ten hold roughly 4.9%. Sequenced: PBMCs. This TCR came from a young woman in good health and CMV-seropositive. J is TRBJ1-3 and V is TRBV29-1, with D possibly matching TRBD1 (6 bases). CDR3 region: CSVDPTGSGNTIYF. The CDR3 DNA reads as TGCAGCGTTGACCCGACAGGTTCTGGAAACACCATATATTTT.